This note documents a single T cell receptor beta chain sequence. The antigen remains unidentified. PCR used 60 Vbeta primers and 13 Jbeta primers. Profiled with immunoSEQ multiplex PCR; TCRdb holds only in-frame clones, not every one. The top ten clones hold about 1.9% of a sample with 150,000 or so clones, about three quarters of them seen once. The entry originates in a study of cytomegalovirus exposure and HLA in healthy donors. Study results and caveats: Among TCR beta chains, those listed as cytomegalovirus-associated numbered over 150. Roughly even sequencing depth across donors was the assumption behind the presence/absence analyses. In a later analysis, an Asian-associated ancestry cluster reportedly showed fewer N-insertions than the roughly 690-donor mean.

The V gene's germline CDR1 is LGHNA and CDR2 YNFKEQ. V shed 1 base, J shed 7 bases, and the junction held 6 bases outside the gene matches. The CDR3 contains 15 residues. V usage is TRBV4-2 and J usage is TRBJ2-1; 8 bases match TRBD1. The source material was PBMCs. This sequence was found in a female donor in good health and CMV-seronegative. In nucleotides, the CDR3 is TGTGCCAGCAGCCAAGGACAGGGGTTGGGGAATGAGCAGTTCTTC. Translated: CASSQGQGLGNEQFF.